These 13 T cell receptor beta chains came from one sample sequenced in a study of shared clonotypes between healthy human individuals. Sequencing used immunoSEQ multiplex PCR; TCRdb keeps in-frame clones, though not all of them. The profile covers about 2.4 million clones, with approximately 94% appearing a single time and approximately 0.36% taken by the ten largest. Sequencing was done on a sample of naive CD4+ T cells from PBMCs. The subset: CD45RA+ positively selected. The receptors were sampled from a man between 18 and 35 years old in good health. Some clones in this sample may be carry-over from other donors' samples.

The chain joins TRBV5-1 to TRBJ2-1; D not resolved. CDR3 length equals 14 residues. CDR1 and CDR2 (germline): SGHRS, YFSETQ. V gave up 7 bases and J gave up 1 base, with 12 bases separating them. For the CDR3, the DNA is TGCGCCAGCCATCTAGACCCTTCCTACAATGAGCAGTTCTTC. This encodes CASHLDPSYNEQFF. Supplemented by reference TRBV5-1 and TRBJ2-1, the full variable domain reads KAGVTQTPRYLIKTRGQQVTLSCSPISGHRSVSWYQQTPGQGLQFLFEYFSETQRNKGNFPGRFSGRQFSNSRSEMNVSTLELGDSALYLCASHLDPSYNEQFFGPGTRLTVL.

A single count supports this clone. The chain has TRBV10-3 and TRBJ2-7, with 9 bases that match TRBD1. The germline V gene encodes CDR1 ENHRY and CDR2 SYGVKD. This CDR3 contains 14 residues. After removal of 6 bases from V and 3 bases from J, the junction contained 6 bases not matched to a gene. CDR3 region: CAIREGQGGYEQYF. CDR3 DNA sequence: TGTGCCATCAGGGAGGGACAGGGCGGCTACGAGCAGTACTTC.

The V call is TRBV9, the J call TRBJ1-2; D is uncertain. CDR1 SGDLS and CDR2 YYNGEE come from the germline V gene. CDR3 size: 13 residues. The V and J ends lost 1 base and 8 bases respectively, with 12 bases between them. CDR3 region: CASSVQAIGGYTF. The CDR3 DNA reads as TGTGCCAGCAGCGTACAGGCAATCGGGGGCTACACCTTC.

V usage is TRBV7-9 and J usage is TRBJ2-7, with 7 bases aligning to TRBD2. In germline, CDR1 is SEHNR, CDR2 FQNEAQ (reference sequence). J lost 4 bases, V lost 6 bases, and 12 bases had no gene match. CDR3 length: 15 amino acids. The CDR3 spells CASRPGGDIRYEQYF. The DNA of the CDR3 is TGTGCCAGCAGGCCGGGAGGCGACATTCGGTACGAGCAGTACTTC.

The chain uses TRBV6-1 and TRBJ2-5; tentative D call: TRBD2 (6 bases). CDR3 length: 13 amino acids. The V end was cut by 6 bases, the J end by 4 bases, with 12 bases between. The germline V gene encodes CDR1 MNHNS and CDR2 SASEGT. The CDR3 reads CASRLAVLETQYF. Here the CDR3 DNA reads TGTGCCAGCAGACTAGCCGTCCTAGAGACCCAGTACTTC.

V gene TRBV7-3 combines with J gene TRBJ2-6, with TRBD1 identical over 10 bases. J gave up 4 bases and V 1 base, and 7 bases lay outside the gene matches. This CDR3 is 18 amino acids long. The germline V gene encodes CDR1 SGHTA and CDR2 FQGTGA. The CDR3 nucleotides are TGTGCCAGCAGCTTAATGACAGGGGGCGCGCAAGGGGCCAACGTCCTGACTTTC. Translation gives CASSLMTGGAQGANVLTF.

The chain is built from TRBV29-1 and TRBJ1-6; 7 positions match TRBD1. Germline CDR1 and CDR2: SQVTM and ANQGSEA. V gave up 7 bases and J gave up 10 bases; unmatched junction bases: 10. The CDR3 extends over 13 amino acids. CDR3 region: CSARDRVESPLHF. In nucleotides, the CDR3 is TGCAGCGCCCGTGACAGGGTAGAGTCACCCCTCCACTTT.

V and J are TRBV27 and TRBJ1-4, with 7 bases aligning to TRBD1. The CDR3 runs to 16 residues. Germline-derived CDR1 and CDR2 are MNHEY and SMNVEV (reference sequence). J gave up 3 bases and V 5 bases, and 9 bases lay outside the gene matches. The CDR3 DNA follows: TGTGCCAGCAGTCCCCCGAGGGGGCTGGCTAATGAAAAACTGTTTTTT. It yields the protein CASSPPRGLANEKLFF.

The V call is TRBV20-1, the J call TRBJ2-5, with D unresolved. CDR1 is DFQATT and CDR2 is SNEGSKA in the germline V gene (reference sequence). This CDR3 has 11 amino acids. The CDR3 DNA follows: TGCAGCGCGAAGGACGGAGAGACCCAGTACTTC. Translating it yields CSAKDGETQYF.

The chain carries TRBV4-3 and TRBJ2-3; D is uncertain. The V end lost 0 bases, the J end lost 2 bases, and 12 bases lay between the germline ends. Germline loops: CDR1 LGHNA, CDR2 YSLEER. The length of the CDR3 is 16 residues. CDR3 sequence: CASSQDRFPYTDTQYF. In DNA, the CDR3 is TGCGCCAGCAGCCAAGATCGCTTCCCGTACACAGATACGCAGTATTTT.

The V call is TRBV19, the J call TRBJ1-5, with 8 bases identical to TRBD1. The CDR3 has 13 amino acids. J was trimmed by 5 bases and V by 9 bases; bases with no gene match: 6. The V gene's germline CDR1 is LNHDA and CDR2 SQIVND (reference sequence). The CDR3 here is CASLNRGDQPQHF. CDR3 coding DNA: TGTGCCAGCCTCAACAGGGGGGATCAGCCCCAGCATTTT. The complete variable domain, with remaining parts taken from reference TRBV19 and TRBJ1-5, reads DGGITQSPKYLFRKEGQNVTLSCEQNLNHDAMYWYRQDPGQGLRLIYYSQIVNDFQKGDIAEGYSVSREKKESFPLTVTSAQKNPTAFYLCASLNRGDQPQHFGDGTRLSIL.

Concerning this clone: The sample holds other DNA sequences that translate to the same CDR3. This chain connects TRBV7-9 to TRBJ1-1, with a weak D call TRBD1 (5 bases). Trimming cost V 1 base and J 5 bases, with 11 bases left between them. The CDR3 spans 14 residues. Germline V gene data show CDR1 as SEHNR and CDR2 as FQNEAQ (reference sequence). The CDR3 sequence is CASSLGQGATEAFF. CDR3 sequence (DNA): TGTGCCAGCAGCTTAGGTCAGGGTGCGACTGAAGCTTTCTTT.

The gene calls are TRBV29-1 and TRBJ2-5; perhaps TRBD1 as D (5 bases). The CDR3 runs 12 residues. The germline gives CDR1 SQVTM, CDR2 ANQGSEA. Trimming cost V 3 bases and J 4 bases, with 9 bases left between them. DNA of the CDR3: TGCAGCGTTGACAGGGTGGGAGAGACCCAGTACTTC. It codes for CSVDRVGETQYF.